The next 14 T cell receptor beta chains were all read from a single sample in a study of cytomegalovirus exposure and HLA in healthy donors. This PCR relied on a set of 60 Vbeta primers and 13 Jbeta primers. The protocol was immunoSEQ multiplex PCR, while the TCRdb copy is restricted to in-frame clones and leaves out a portion. The sample includes 190,000 or so clones, approximately 80% of them seen just once. The specimen sequenced was PBMCs. The receptors were sampled from a woman in her forties or fifties in good health and CMV-seropositive.

This clone occurred a few times. V gene TRBV6-1 combines with J gene TRBJ1-6; D possibly corresponds to TRBD1 (6 bases). Trimming took 6 bases from V and 7 from J, leaving 10 bases between them. This CDR3 has 13 residues. Germline V CDR1 and CDR2: MNHNS, SASEGT. Here the CDR3 DNA reads TGTGCCAGCAGGAGGACAGACAATTCACCCCTCCACTTT. Protein product: CASRRTDNSPLHF.

The rearrangement joins TRBV6-6 to TRBJ2-3, with 8 bases matching TRBD1. J was trimmed by 8 bases and V by 4 bases; bases with no gene match: 8. The CDR3 has 14 amino acids. In germline, CDR1 is MNHNY, CDR2 SVGAGI (reference sequence). The CDR3 spells CASSFGQGRGTQYF. The CDR3 nucleotides read TGTGCCAGCAGTTTCGGACAGGGTCGTGGTACGCAGTATTTT.

The chain employs TRBV6-6 and TRBJ1-3; perhaps TRBD1 as D (5 bases). Trimming pared 7 bases from V and 4 bases from J, leaving 14 bases between. The germline CDR1 and CDR2 sequences are MNHNY and SVGAGI (reference sequence). This CDR3 has 14 amino acids. CDR3 sequence reads: CASKAGLSGNTIYF. The CDR3 DNA reads TGTGCCAGCAAGGCAGGGTTGTCCGGAAACACCATATATTTT.

The V call is TRBV5-1, the J call TRBJ2-2; D is perhaps TRBD1 (6 bases). The V gene lost 6 bases and the J gene lost 4 bases, with 16 bases spanning the gap. The CDR3 covers 15 residues. CDR1 and CDR2 from the germline V gene are SGHRS and YFSETQ. The CDR3 sequence: CASTSGVRATGELFF. CDR3 nucleotide sequence: TGCGCCAGCACTTCAGGGGTGAGGGCCACCGGGGAGCTGTTTTTT.

The chain recombines TRBV10-2 with TRBJ1-1; maybe TRBD1 (5 bases). The germline V gene has CDR1 WSHSY and CDR2 SAAADI. The CDR3 loop spans 14 amino acids. Trimming pared 8 bases from V and 1 base from J, leaving 14 bases between. As DNA, the CDR3 is TGCGCCAGCCGACAGAGCGGGAGGAACACTGAAGCTTTCTTT. Its translation is CASRQSGRNTEAFF.

The V and J genes are TRBV27 and TRBJ2-3, with D perhaps TRBD1 (5 bases). Deletions cut 4 bases from V and 5 bases from J, with 7 bases between. The CDR3 has 12 amino acids. From germline, CDR1 is MNHEY and CDR2 SMNVEV (reference sequence). The CDR3 region is CASSWGRDTQYF. CDR3 nucleotides: TGTGCCAGCAGTTGGGGCCGAGATACGCAGTATTTT.

This clone showed up just a few times. This sequence joins TRBV4-1 and TRBJ2-6; D call uncertain. CDR1 is MGHRA, CDR2 YSYEKL, per germline. Trimming left V 1 base short and J 0 bases short, with 4 bases between. CDR3 length equals 15 residues. The CDR3 here is CASSQGSSGANVLTF. The CDR3 coding sequence is TGCGCCAGCAGCCAAGGCAGCTCTGGGGCCAACGTCCTGACTTTC.

This clone was counted once. The chain combines TRBV5-6 with TRBJ2-5, with 7 positions matching TRBD1. The end of the DNA is better explained by TRBJ2-7, so the J call may be wrong. The CDR3 length is 14 residues. CDR1 SGHDT and CDR2 YYEEEE come from the germline V gene. The CDR3 region is CASSLVRGPYEQYF. DNA for the CDR3: TGTGCCAGCAGCTTGGTTAGGGGGCCCTACGAGCAGTACTTC.

The chain carries TRBV27 and TRBJ1-5; 7 bases agree with TRBD1. Germline CDR1 MNHEY, CDR2 SMNVEV (reference sequence). The CDR3 covers 17 residues. Trimming removed 4 bases from V and 5 bases from J; junction bases left unmatched: 14. CDR3: CASSSEGWQGVYQPQHF. DNA of the CDR3: TGTGCCAGCAGTTCCGAGGGGTGGCAGGGGGTTTATCAGCCCCAGCATTTT.

The gene calls are TRBV6-1 and TRBJ1-1, with 7 nucleotides matching TRBD1. The CDR3 runs to 13 residues. V trimming: 0 bases; J trimming: 11 bases; junction bases outside the gene matches: 6. In germline, CDR1 is MNHNS, CDR2 SASEGT. CDR3 protein: CASSEASDRDAFF. The CDR3 DNA follows: TGTGCCAGCAGTGAAGCTTCAGACAGGGATGCTTTCTTT.

The V call is TRBV19, the J call TRBJ2-5; TRBD1 agrees at 8 bases. Looked up from germline, CDR1 is LNHDA and CDR2 is SQIVND (reference sequence). V lost 5 bases to trimming and J lost 3 bases; unmatched junction nucleotides: 2. This CDR3 contains 13 residues. CDR3 sequence (DNA): TGTGCCAGTAGTGCGGACAGGGAAGAGACCCAGTACTTC. It is translated as CASSADREETQYF.

This chain joins TRBV4-1 and TRBJ2-1, with TRBD1 matching 10 bases. Germline CDR1 MGHRA, CDR2 YSYEKL. Trimming cost V 2 bases and J 4 bases; bases outside gene matches: 8. This CDR3 spans 17 amino acids. CDR3 region: CASSQTTGTGAYNEQFF. The CDR3 region has the DNA TGCGCCAGCAGCCAAACTACCGGGACAGGGGCTTACAATGAGCAGTTCTTC.

The chain is built from TRBV27 and TRBJ1-1, with 7 bases lining up with TRBD1. This CDR3 spans 16 amino acids. Germline V lookup: CDR1 MNHEY, CDR2 SMNVEV (reference sequence). J gave up 4 bases and V 1 base, and 9 bases lay outside the gene matches. The CDR3 coding sequence is TGTGCCAGCAGTTTATTACCCGGGTCAGGGGGCACTGAAGCTTTCTTT. It yields the protein CASSLLPGSGGTEAFF.

The chain recombines TRBV19 with TRBJ1-1; TRBD1 agrees at 7 bases. V was clipped by 0 bases and J by 1 base; unmatched bases: 2. This CDR3 is built from 15 residues. Germline loops: CDR1 LNHDA, CDR2 SQIVND (reference sequence). In nucleotides, the CDR3 is TGTGCCAGTAGTATAGATCGGACAGGGAACACTGAAGCTTTCTTT. It codes for CASSIDRTGNTEAFF. The full variable domain, its missing parts supplied by reference TRBV19 and TRBJ1-1, is DGGITQSPKYLFRKEGQNVTLSCEQNLNHDAMYWYRQDPGQGLRLIYYSQIVNDFQKGDIAEGYSVSREKKESFPLTVTSAQKNPTAFYLCASSIDRTGNTEAFFGQGTRLTVV.